The rows below give T cell receptor beta chains drawn from one sample of a study of T cell repertoires in ileal Crohn's disease. TCRdb keeps only in-frame clones here, not all; method: immunoSEQ multiplex PCR. The data contain over 3,000 clones, 86% of them singletons. Input material: ileal tissue. The receptor source for this set is an adult with Crohn's disease. Each CDR3 is given with its conserved first and last residue. A D gene is named only where the DNA matches it firmly. Some rows have no size entry. The others give once, few or many, or a class for an expanded clone.

. TRBJ2-1 . TRBV28 CATEGESGTFNNEQFF TGTGCCACCGAGGGGGAGAGTGGCACTTTTAACAATGAGCAGTTCTTC
. TRBJ2-5 . TRBV5-6 CASSPGGVRETQYF TGTGCCAGCAGCCCGGGTGGGGTCCGGGAGACCCAGTACTTC
once TRBJ2-5 TRBD2 TRBV28 CASSLRGAGEGTQYF TGTGCCAGCAGTCTCCGAGGAGCGGGGGAGGGGACCCAGTACTTC
. TRBJ2-7 . TRBV25-1 CASSEFRVRGRSYEQYF TGTGCCAGCAGTGAATTTAGGGTCAGGGGCCGATCCTACGAGCAGTACTTC
. TRBJ1-5 . TRBV5-1 CASSRGGGQPQHF TGCGCCAGCAGCCGCGGGGGGGGTCAGCCCCAGCATTTT
. TRBJ1-5 TRBD1 TRBV6-1 CASLRTGEANQPQHF TGTGCCAGCTTGAGGACAGGGGAGGCCAATCAGCCCCAGCATTTT
. TRBJ1-2 TRBD1 TRBV6-1 CASSMLRQGNGYTF TGTGCCAGCAGTATGCTGCGACAGGGCAATGGCTACACCTTC
. TRBJ2-1 TRBD2 TRBV20-1 CSARTSGGQFF TGCAGTGCTAGGACTAGCGGGGGACAGTTCTTC
. TRBJ2-7 TRBD1 TRBV5-8 CASSSRTGGSYEQYF TGTGCCAGCAGCTCCAGGACAGGGGGCTCGTACGAGCAGTACTTC
. TRBJ2-1 TRBD2 TRBV11-2 CASSLDRGGRTSEQFF TGTGCCAGCAGCTTAGATCGTGGCGGGAGGACCAGTGAGCAGTTCTTC
. TRBJ2-1 . TRBV5-1 CASSLGIFHNEQFF TGCGCCAGCAGCTTGGGGATCTTCCACAATGAGCAGTTCTTC
. TRBJ1-4 . TRBV19 CASSPTLSANEKLFF TGTGCCAGTAGTCCTACTTTGTCTGCTAATGAAAAACTGTTTTTT